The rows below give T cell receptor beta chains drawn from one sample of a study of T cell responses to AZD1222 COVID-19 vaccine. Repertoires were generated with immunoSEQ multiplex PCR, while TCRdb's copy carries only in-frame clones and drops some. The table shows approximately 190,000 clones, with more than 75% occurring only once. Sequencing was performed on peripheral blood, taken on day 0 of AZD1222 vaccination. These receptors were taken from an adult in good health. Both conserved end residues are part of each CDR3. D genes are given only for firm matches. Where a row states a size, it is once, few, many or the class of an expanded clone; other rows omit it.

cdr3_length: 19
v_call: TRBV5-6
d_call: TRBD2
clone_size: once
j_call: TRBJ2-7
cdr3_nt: TGTGCCAGCAGCTTTGTTGGAGGGCTAGCGGGGGAACTCTCCTACGAGCAGTACTTC
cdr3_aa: CASSFVGGLAGELSYEQYF

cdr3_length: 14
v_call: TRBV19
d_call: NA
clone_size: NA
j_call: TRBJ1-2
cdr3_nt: TGTGCCAGTAGTCAGAGGACAGCCCGGATGGCCTACACCTTC
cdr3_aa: CASSQRTARMAYTF

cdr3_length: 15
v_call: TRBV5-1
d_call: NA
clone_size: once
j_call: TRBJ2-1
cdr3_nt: TGCGCCAGCAGCTGGACGGAGAGCTCCTACAATGAGCAGTTCTTC
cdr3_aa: CASSWTESSYNEQFF

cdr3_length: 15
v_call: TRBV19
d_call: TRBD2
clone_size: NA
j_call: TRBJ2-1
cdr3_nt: TGTGCCAGTAGTAGAACTAGCGGGGGGTGGGATGAGCAGTTCTTC
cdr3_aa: CASSRTSGGWDEQFF

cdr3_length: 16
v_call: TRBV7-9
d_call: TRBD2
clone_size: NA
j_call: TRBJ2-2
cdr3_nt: TGTGCCAGCAGCTCTGGGACTAGCGGATACACCGGGGAGCTGTTTTTT
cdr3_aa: CASSSGTSGYTGELFF

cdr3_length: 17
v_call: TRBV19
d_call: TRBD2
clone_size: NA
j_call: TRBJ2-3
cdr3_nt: TGTGCCAGTAGTATAGTGGGTCTAGCGGGAGGGCTGGATACGCAGTATTTT
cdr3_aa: CASSIVGLAGGLDTQYF

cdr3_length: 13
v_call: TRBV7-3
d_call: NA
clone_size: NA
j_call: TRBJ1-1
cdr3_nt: TGTGCCAGCAGCTTTTCGGGGCCGACTGAAGCTTTCTTT
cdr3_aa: CASSFSGPTEAFF

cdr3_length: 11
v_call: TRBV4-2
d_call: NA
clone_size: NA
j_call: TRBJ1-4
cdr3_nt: TGTGCCAGCAGCCAAAATGAAAAACTGTTTTTT
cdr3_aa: CASSQNEKLFF

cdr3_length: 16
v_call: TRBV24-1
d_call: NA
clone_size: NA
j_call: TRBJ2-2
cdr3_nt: TGTGCCACCAGTGATTTAGGGGGAGGGGGCACCGGGGAGCTGTTTTTT
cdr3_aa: CATSDLGGGGTGELFF

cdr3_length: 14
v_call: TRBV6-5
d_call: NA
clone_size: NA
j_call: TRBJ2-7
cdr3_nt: TGTGCCAGCAGCCCAGGCGGGGAAACCTACGAGCAGTACTTC
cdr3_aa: CASSPGGETYEQYF

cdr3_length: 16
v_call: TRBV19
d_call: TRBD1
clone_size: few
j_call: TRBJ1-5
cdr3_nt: TGTGCCAGTAGTAGGACAGGGTTCGTGAGCAATCAGCCCCAGCATTTT
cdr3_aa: CASSRTGFVSNQPQHF

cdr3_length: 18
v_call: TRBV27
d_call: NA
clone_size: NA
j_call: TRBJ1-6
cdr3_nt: TGTGCCAGCAGCCTTCCCGGCGGTCTGAGTCAAGTCGGTTCACCCCTCCACTTT
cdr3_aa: CASSLPGGLSQVGSPLHF

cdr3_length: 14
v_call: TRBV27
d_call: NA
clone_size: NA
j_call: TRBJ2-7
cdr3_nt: TGTGCCAGCAGGAGAGGGGATCTCTCCTACGAGCAGTACTTC
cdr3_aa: CASRRGDLSYEQYF

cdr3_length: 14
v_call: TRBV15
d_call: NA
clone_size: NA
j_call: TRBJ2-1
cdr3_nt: TGTGCCACCAGCAGAGTCAGGACCTACAATGAGCAGTTCTTC
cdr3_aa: CATSRVRTYNEQFF

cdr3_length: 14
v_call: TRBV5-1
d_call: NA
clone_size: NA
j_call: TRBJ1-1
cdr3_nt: TGCGCCAGCAGCTTGGCCAGGAGCGACACTGAAGCTTTCTTT
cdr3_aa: CASSLARSDTEAFF

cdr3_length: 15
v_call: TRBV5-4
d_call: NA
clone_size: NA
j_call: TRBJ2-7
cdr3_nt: TGTGCCAGCAGCACCGGGGGGGGACAGGGCTACGAGCAGTACTTC
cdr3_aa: CASSTGGGQGYEQYF

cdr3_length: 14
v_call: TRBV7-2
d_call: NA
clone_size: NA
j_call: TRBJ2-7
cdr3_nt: TGTGCCAGCAGCTTAGTCACCATCCCCTACGAGCAGTACTTC
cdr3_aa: CASSLVTIPYEQYF

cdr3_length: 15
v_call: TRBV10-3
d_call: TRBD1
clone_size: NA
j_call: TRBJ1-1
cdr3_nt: TGTGCCATCAGTGACTCGGGACAGGTAAACACTGAAGCTTTCTTT
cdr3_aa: CAISDSGQVNTEAFF

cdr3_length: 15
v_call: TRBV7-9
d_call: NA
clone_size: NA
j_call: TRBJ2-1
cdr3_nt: TGTGCCAGCAGCTCGCGGGGTAGCTCCTACAATGAGCAGTTCTTC
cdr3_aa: CASSSRGSSYNEQFF

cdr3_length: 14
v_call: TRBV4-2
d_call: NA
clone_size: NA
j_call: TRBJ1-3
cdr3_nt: TGTGCCAGCGGCGGAACAGGTTCTGGAAACACCATATATTTT
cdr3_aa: CASGGTGSGNTIYF

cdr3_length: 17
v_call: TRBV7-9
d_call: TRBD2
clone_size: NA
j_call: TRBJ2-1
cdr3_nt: TGTGCCAGCAGTAGCGGGACTAGCGGGGGGGCCGTTGATGAGCAGTTCTTC
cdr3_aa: CASSSGTSGGAVDEQFF

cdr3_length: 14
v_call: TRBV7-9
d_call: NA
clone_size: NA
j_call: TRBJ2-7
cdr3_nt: TGTGCCAGCAGCTTAGGTGGGGAAGCCTACGAGCAGTACTTC
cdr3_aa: CASSLGGEAYEQYF

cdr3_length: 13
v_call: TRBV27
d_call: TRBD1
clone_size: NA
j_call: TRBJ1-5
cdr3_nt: TGTGCCAGCAGGGGGACAGGGGTTCAGCCCCAGCATTTT
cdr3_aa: CASRGTGVQPQHF

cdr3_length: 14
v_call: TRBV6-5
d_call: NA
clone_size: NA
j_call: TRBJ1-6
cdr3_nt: TGTGCCAGCAGTCGACTGGGGGAGAACTCACCCCTCCACTTT
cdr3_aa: CASSRLGENSPLHF

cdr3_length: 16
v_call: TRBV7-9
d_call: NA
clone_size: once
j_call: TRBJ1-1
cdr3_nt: TGTGCCAGCAGCTTAGCGTCGCGGGTCGGGAACACTGAAGCTTTCTTT
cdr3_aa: CASSLASRVGNTEAFF

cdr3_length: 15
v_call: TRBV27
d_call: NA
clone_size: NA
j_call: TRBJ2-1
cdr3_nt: TGTGCCAGCAGTTGGGGGACTGGAGCTTACAATGAGCAGTTCTTC
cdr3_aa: CASSWGTGAYNEQFF

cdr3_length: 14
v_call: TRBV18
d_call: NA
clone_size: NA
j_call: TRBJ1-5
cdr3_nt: TGTGCCAGCTCAATGGGGGCCAGCAATCAGCCCCAGCATTTT
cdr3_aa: CASSMGASNQPQHF

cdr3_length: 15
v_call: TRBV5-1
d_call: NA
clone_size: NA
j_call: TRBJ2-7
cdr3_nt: NA
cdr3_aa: CARVGGYTCSYEQYF

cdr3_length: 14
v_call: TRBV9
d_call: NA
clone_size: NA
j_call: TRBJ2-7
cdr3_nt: TGTGCCAGCAGCGTAGAGCCGGGACCTCACGAGCAGTACTTC
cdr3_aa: CASSVEPGPHEQYF

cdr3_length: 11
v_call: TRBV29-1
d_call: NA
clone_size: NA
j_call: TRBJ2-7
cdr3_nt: TGCAGCGTTGTCGCCACTTACGAGCAGTACTTC
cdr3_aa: CSVVATYEQYF

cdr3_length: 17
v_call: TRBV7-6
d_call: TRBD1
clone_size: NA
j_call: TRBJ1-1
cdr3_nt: TGTGCCAGCAGCTTAGCTCCTCGACAGGGCATGAACACTGAAGCTTTCTTT
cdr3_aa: CASSLAPRQGMNTEAFF

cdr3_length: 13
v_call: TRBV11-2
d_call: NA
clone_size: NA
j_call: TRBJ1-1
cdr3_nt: TGTGCCAGCAGCTTAGGCCAGGACACTGAAGCTTTCTTT
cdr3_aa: CASSLGQDTEAFF

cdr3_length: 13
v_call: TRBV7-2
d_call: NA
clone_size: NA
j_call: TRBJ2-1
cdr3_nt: TGTGCCAGCAGCTGGGGCCCCAACAATGAGCAGTTCTTC
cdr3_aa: CASSWGPNNEQFF

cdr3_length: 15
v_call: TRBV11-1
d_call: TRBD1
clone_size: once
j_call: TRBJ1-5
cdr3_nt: TGTCCACCCCCGGGACAGATCATGAGGGGTCAGCCCCAGCATTTT
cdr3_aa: CPPPGQIMRGQPQHF

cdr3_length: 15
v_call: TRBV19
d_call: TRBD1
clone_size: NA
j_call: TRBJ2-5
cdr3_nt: TGTGCCAGTAACGCTAGACAGGGGGGTCAAGAGACCCAGTACTTC
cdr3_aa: CASNARQGGQETQYF

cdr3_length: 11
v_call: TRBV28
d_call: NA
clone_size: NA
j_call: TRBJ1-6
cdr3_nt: TGTGCCAGCAGCGGGAATTCACCCCTCCACTTT
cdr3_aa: CASSGNSPLHF

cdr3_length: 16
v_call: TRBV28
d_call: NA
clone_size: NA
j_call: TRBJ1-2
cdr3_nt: TGTGCCAGCAGTTTACCGCAGGTTCCGGGTGGCTATGGCTACACCTTC
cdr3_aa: CASSLPQVPGGYGYTF

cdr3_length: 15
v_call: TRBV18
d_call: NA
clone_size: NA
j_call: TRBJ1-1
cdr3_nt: TGTGCCAGCTCACATTTCCCGAGCCTGAACACTGAAGCTTTCTTT
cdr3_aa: CASSHFPSLNTEAFF

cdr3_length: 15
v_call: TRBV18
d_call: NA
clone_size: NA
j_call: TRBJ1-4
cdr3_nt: TGTGCCAGCTCACCAGGGACCGCCGGTGTTGAAAAACTGTTTTTT
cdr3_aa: CASSPGTAGVEKLFF

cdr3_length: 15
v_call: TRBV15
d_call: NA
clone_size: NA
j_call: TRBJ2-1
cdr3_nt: TGTGCCACCAACCAAGCGGGCTTAAATAACAATGAGCAGTTCTTC
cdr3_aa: CATNQAGLNNNEQFF

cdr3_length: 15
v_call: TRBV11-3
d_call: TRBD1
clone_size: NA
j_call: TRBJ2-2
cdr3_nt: TGTGCCAGCAGCTTGGGGCAGGGGGACACCGGGGAGCTGTTTTTT
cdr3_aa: CASSLGQGDTGELFF

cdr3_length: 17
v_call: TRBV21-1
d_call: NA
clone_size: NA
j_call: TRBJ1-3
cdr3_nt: TGTGCCAGCAGCAAAGGACCGGGACAGGGGGCTGGAAACACCATATATTTT
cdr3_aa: CASSKGPGQGAGNTIYF

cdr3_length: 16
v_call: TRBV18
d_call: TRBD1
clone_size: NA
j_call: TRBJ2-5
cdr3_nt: TGTGCCAGCTCACCACCGTCAGGGGGCGGGCAAGAGACCCAGTACTTC
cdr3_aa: CASSPPSGGGQETQYF

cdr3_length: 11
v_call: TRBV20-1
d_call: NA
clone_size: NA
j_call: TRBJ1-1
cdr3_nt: TGCAGTGCTAGAGATCCGGCTGAAGCTTTCTTT
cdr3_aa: CSARDPAEAFF

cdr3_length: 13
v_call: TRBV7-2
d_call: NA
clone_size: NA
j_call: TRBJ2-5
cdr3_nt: TGTGCCAGCAGCTTAATTCTCGAAGAGACCCAGTACTTC
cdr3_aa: CASSLILEETQYF

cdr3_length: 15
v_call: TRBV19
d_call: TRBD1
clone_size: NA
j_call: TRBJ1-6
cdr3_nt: TGTGCCAGTAGTATTGTTGGGACAGGCGATTCACCCCTCCACTTT
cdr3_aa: CASSIVGTGDSPLHF

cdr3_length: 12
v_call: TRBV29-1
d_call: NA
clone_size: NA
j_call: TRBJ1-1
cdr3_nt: TGCAGCGGTGAGTGGGGGAACACTGAAGCTTTCTTT
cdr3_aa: CSGEWGNTEAFF

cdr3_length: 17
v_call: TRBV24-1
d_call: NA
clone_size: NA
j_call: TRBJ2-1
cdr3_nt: TGTGCCACCAGTGATTGGTCAGGGCCGAGCTCCTACAATGAGCAGTTCTTC
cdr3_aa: CATSDWSGPSSYNEQFF

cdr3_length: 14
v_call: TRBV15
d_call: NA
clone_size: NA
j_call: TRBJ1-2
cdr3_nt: TGTGCCACCAGCCCAAGACAGGCCTCCTATGGCTACACCTTC
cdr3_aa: CATSPRQASYGYTF